The 9 T cell receptor beta chains in this list originate from one sample, sequenced in a study of T-cell memory formation after mild COVID-19. TCRdb itself ran the 5' RACE reads through MiXCR, one entry per CDR3 protein. The data show 150,000 to 200,000 distinct CDR3 sequences, with 20% to 25% seen just once and 20% to 25% held by the top ten. The sequencing sample was made of PBMCs or a T cell subset sorted from them (not recorded which). Every receptor here comes from an adult woman who had mild COVID-19 (a few samples of this study predate the infection). Cell type and time point are not known.

This clonotype was seen a handful of times. The chain uses TRBV7-9 and TRBJ2-1; D gene uncertain. The CDR3 covers 14 residues. The V gene's germline CDR1 is SEHNR and CDR2 FQNEAQ (reference sequence). Trimming stripped 4 bases from V and 7 bases from J, with 14 bases between. The CDR3 DNA follows: TGTGCCAGCAGCTCCAGGACGGAAGGGAATGAGCAGTTCTTC. It specifies CASSSRTEGNEQFF.

This clonotype was picked up a small number of times. The CDR3 sequence is CASSDDRVGNSPLHF. DNA of the CDR3: TGTGCCAGCAGCGACGACAGGGTGGGAAATTCACCCCTCCACTTT. V usage is TRBV9 and J usage is TRBJ1-6; 7 positions match TRBD1. Germline V lookup: CDR1 SGDLS, CDR2 YYNGEE. V was clipped by 3 bases and J by 7 bases; unmatched bases: 7. There are 15 residues in the CDR3. Based on the CDR3 plus reference TRBV9 and TRBJ1-6, the full variable domain is DSGVTQTPKHLITATGQRVTLRCSPRSGDLSVYWYQQSLDQGLQFLIQYYNGEERAKGNILERFSAQQFPDLHSELNLSSLELGDSALYFCASSDDRVGNSPLHFGNGTRLTVT.

This clonotype showed up just a few times. The chain recombines TRBV6-2 or TRBV6-3 with TRBJ2-7, with 8 bases lining up with TRBD2. The CDR3 length is 16 residues. Germline V gene data show CDR1 as MNHEY and CDR2 as SVGEGT. Trimming removed 5 bases from V and 2 bases from J; junction bases left unmatched: 11. The CDR3 loop reads CASSQLEAGAPYEQYF. The CDR3 DNA reads TGTGCCAGCAGTCAGCTGGAAGCGGGAGCGCCCTACGAGCAGTACTTC.

This clonotype was seen a few times. The CDR3 nucleotides are TGCAGCGTGAACCGGGACAGAAGCAATCAGCCCCAGCATTTT. Its protein is CSVNRDRSNQPQHF. This rearrangement joins TRBV29-1 to TRBJ1-5, with 7 bases aligning to TRBD1. The length of the CDR3 is 14 residues. CDR1 and CDR2 (germline): SQVTM, ANQGSEA. The junction had 6 bases not matched to a gene; V was cut back by 6 bases and J by 1 base.

This clonotype was counted many times. The rearrangement joins TRBV5-1 to TRBJ1-6; 8 bases map to TRBD1. CDR1 and CDR2 from the germline V gene are SGHRS and YFSETQ. The CDR3 spans 13 residues. Trimming cost V 7 bases and J 11 bases; bases outside gene matches: 8. CDR3 residues: CASADRGGAPLHF. In DNA, the CDR3 is TGCGCCAGCGCTGACAGGGGAGGTGCACCCCTCCACTTT.

V is TRBV4-1 and J is TRBJ1-1; weak D call: TRBD1 (5 bases). The germline gives CDR1 MGHRA, CDR2 YSYEKL. Trimming left V 0 bases short and J 12 bases short, with 17 bases between. The length of the CDR3 is 14 residues. The CDR3 DNA reads as TGCGCCAGCAGCCAAGATATTGGGACCCCGGGGACTTTCTTT. This gives the protein CASSQDIGTPGTFF.

Only a few counts were recorded for this clonotype. The rearrangement links TRBV15 to TRBJ2-7; 11 nucleotides align to TRBD2. The CDR3 extends over 17 amino acids. Per the germline V gene, CDR1 is LNHNV and CDR2 is YYDKDF (reference sequence). With 5 bases clipped from V and 0 bases from J, the junction kept 9 bases outside the gene matches. The CDR3 is CATSPRASGRSSYEQYF. Written as DNA, the CDR3 is TGTGCCACCAGCCCGCGGGCTAGCGGGAGGAGCTCCTACGAGCAGTACTTC. Complete variable domain (other parts from reference TRBV15 and TRBJ2-7): DAMVIQNPRYQVTQFGKPVTLSCSQTLNHNVMYWYQQKSSQAPKLLFHYYDKDFNNEADTPDNFQSRRPNTSFCFLDIRSPGLGDTAMYLCATSPRASGRSSYEQYFGPGTRLTVT.

The chain combines TRBV24-1 with TRBJ1-1; maybe TRBD1 (5 bases). This CDR3 has 11 amino acids. Germline values: CDR1 KGHDR, CDR2 SFDVKD. The CDR3 nucleotides read TGTTCCGAACAGGAGAACACTGAAGCTTTCTTT. This codes for CSEQENTEAFF.

The chain couples TRBV7-3 to TRBJ2-3; TRBD2 might be the D (5 bases). V lost 2 bases to trimming and J lost 10 bases, with 13 bases between them. The CDR3 contains 13 residues. Per germline, CDR1 SGHTA and CDR2 FQGTGA. CDR3 DNA sequence: TGTGCCAGCAGCTTACCACCCTCCGGGGCGCAGTATTTT. Protein sequence: CASSLPPSGAQYF.